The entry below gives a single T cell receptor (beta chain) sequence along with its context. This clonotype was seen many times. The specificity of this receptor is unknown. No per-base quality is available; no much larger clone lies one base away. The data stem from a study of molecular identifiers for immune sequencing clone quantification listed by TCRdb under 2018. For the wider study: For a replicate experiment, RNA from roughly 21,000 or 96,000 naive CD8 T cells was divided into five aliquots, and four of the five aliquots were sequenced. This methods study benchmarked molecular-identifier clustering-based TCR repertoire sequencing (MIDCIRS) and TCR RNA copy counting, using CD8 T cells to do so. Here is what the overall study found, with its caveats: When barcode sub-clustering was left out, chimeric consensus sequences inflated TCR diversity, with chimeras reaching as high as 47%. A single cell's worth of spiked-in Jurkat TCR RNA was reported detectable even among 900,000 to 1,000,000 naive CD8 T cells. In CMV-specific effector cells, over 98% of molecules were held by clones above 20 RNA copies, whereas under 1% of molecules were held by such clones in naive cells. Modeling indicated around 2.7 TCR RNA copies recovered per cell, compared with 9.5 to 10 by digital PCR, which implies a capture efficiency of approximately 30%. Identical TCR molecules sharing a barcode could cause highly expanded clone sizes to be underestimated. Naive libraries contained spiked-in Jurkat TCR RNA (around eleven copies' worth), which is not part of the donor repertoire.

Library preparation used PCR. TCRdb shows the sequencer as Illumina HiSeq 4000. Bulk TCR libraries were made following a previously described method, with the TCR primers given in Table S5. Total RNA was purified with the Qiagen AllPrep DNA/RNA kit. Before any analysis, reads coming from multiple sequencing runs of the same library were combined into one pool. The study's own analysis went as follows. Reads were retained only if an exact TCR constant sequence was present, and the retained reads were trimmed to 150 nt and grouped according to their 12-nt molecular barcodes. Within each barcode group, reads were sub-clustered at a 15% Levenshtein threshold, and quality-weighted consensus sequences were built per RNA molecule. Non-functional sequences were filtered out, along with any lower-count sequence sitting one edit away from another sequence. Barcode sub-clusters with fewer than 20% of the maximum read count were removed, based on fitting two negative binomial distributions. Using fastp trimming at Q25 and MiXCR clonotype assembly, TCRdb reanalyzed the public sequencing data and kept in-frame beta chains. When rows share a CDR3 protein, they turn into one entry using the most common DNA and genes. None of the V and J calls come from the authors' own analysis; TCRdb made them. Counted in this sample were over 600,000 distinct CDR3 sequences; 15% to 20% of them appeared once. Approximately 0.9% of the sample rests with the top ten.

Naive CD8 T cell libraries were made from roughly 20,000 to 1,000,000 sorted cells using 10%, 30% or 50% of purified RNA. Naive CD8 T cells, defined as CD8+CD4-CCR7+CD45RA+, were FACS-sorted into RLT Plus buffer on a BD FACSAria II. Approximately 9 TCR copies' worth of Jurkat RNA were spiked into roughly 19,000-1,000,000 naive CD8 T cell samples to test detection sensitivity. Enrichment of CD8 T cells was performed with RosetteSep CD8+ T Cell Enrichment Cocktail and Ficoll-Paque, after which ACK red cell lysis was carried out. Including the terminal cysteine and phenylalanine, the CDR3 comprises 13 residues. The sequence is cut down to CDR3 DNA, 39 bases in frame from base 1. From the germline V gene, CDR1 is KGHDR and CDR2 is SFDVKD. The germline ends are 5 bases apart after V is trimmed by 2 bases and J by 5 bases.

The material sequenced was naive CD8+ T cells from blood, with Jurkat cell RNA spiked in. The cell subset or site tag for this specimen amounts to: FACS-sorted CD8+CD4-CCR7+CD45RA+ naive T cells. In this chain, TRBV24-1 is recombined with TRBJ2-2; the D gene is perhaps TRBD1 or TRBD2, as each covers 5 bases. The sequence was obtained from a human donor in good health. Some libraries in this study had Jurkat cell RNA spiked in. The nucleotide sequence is TGTGCCACCAGTGATTGGGGGACCGGGGAGCTGTTTTTT. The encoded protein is CATSDWGTGELFF.